Sequencing of this T cell receptor (beta chain) was carried out in a study of blood T cell repertoires in COVID-19. Researchers sorted participants into cohorts using their self-reported clinical history. Per the study methods: Cell counts per sample came from amplifying reference gene primers. Generated by immunoSEQ multiplex PCR, the TCRdb table keeps only in-frame clones and is missing some. The V and J calls and clone size are taken from that table; D and trimming were inferred from the DNA. The sample lists about 350,000 clones, about 90% occurring once. Germline assignment: CDR1 SGDLS and CDR2 YYNGEE. Trimming stripped 0 bases from V and 1 base from J, with 10 bases between. The CDR3 totals 16 residues.

The chain has TRBV9 and TRBJ2-2, with D tentatively TRBD2 (6 bases). Sequenced sample: PBMCs or T cells enriched from blood (not recorded which). The receptor comes from a woman aged 25 to 39 who had recovered from COVID-19. CDR3 nucleotide sequence: TGTGCCAGCAGCGTAGAAGCGGGTAGGAACACCGGGGAGCTGTTTTTT. Its translation is CASSVEAGRNTGELFF.